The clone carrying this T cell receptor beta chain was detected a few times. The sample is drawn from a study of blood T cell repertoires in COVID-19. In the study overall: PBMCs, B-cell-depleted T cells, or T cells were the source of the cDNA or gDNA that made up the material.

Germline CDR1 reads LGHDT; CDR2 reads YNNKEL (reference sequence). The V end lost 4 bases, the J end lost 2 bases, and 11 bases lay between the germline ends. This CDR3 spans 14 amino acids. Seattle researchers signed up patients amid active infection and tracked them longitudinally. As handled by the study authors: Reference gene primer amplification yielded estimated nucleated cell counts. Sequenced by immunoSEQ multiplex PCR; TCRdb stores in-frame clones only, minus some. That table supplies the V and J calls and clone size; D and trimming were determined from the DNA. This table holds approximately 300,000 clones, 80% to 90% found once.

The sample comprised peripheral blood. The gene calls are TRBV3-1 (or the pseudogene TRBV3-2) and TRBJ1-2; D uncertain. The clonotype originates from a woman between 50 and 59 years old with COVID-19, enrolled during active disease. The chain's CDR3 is CASSPGEVNYGYTF. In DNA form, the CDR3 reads TGTGCCAGCAGCCCCGGGGAGGTCAACTATGGCTACACCTTC.